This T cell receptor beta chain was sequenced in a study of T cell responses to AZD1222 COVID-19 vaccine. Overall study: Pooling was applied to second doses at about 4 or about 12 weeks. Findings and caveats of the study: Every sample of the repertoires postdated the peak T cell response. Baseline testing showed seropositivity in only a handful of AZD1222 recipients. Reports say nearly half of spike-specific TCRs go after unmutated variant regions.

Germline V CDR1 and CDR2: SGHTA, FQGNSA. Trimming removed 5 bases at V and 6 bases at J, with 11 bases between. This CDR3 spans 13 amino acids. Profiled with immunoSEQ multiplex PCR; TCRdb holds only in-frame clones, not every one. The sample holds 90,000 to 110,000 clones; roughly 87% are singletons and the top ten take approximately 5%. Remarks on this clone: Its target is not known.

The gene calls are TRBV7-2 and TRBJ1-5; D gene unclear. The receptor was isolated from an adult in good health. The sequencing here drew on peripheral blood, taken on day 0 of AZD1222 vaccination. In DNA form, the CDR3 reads TGTGCCAGCAGCCCCGAGGCGGGTCAGCCCCAGCATTTT. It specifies CASSPEAGQPQHF.